The rows below give T cell receptor beta chains drawn from one sample of a study of blood T cell repertoires in COVID-19. Profiling relied on immunoSEQ multiplex PCR, and the TCRdb table lists in-frame clones only, not all of them. The data show 150,000 or so clones, about 80% seen once. Source material: peripheral blood. The source of these receptors is an older woman with acute or convalescent COVID-19. The CDR3 runs from the conserved cysteine through the conserved F or W. A D gene is named only where the DNA matches it firmly.

d_call: TRBD1; j_call: TRBJ1-5; v_call: TRBV6-5; cdr3_length: 15; cdr3_aa: CASSADRISNQPQHF; cdr3_nt: TGTGCCAGCAGCGCGGACAGGATTAGCAATCAGCCCCAGCATTTT
d_call: TRBD2; j_call: TRBJ2-7; v_call: TRBV5-1; cdr3_length: 16; cdr3_aa: CASSTGLAGGGHEQYF; cdr3_nt: TGCGCCAGCAGCACGGGACTAGCGGGTGGGGGCCACGAGCAGTACTTC
d_call: -; j_call: TRBJ2-7; v_call: TRBV27; cdr3_length: 12; cdr3_aa: CASSSNPGEQYF; cdr3_nt: TGTGCCAGCAGTTCTAATCCAGGCGAGCAGTACTTC
d_call: TRBD1; j_call: TRBJ1-2; v_call: TRBV19; cdr3_length: 16; cdr3_aa: CASSSSGQGRMYGYTF; cdr3_nt: TGTGCCAGTAGTAGCTCGGGACAGGGAAGGATGTATGGCTACACCTTC
d_call: TRBD2; j_call: TRBJ2-5; v_call: TRBV15; cdr3_length: 21; cdr3_aa: CATSTLRPGTSGRALQETQYF; cdr3_nt: TGTGCCACCAGCACCTTACGGCCCGGGACTAGCGGGAGGGCCCTCCAGGAGACCCAGTACTTC
d_call: -; j_call: TRBJ1-2; v_call: TRBV5-1; cdr3_length: 14; cdr3_aa: CASSAGGAGSGYTF; cdr3_nt: TGCGCCAGCAGCGCTGGCGGGGCAGGAAGCGGCTACACCTTC
d_call: TRBD1; j_call: TRBJ2-7; v_call: TRBV13; cdr3_length: 15; cdr3_aa: CASSLGQGVNYEQYF; cdr3_nt: TGTGCCAGCAGCTTAGGGCAGGGGGTTAATTACGAGCAGTACTTC
d_call: TRBD2; j_call: TRBJ2-1; v_call: TRBV5-4; cdr3_length: 15; cdr3_aa: CASSLVTSGRNEQFF; cdr3_nt: TGTGCCAGCAGCTTGGTGACTAGCGGGAGGAATGAGCAGTTCTTC
d_call: TRBD1; j_call: TRBJ2-7; v_call: TRBV3-1/TRBV3-2; cdr3_length: 14; cdr3_aa: CASSPRTGQSEQYF; cdr3_nt: TGTGCCAGCAGCCCCCGGACAGGTCAAAGCGAGCAGTACTTC
d_call: TRBD2; j_call: TRBJ2-3; v_call: TRBV7-2; cdr3_length: 18; cdr3_aa: CASSLVWSTSGRSDTQYF; cdr3_nt: TGTGCCAGCAGCTTAGTGTGGAGTACTAGCGGGAGATCGGATACGCAGTATTTT
d_call: TRBD2; j_call: TRBJ2-7; v_call: TRBV27; cdr3_length: 15; cdr3_aa: CASSLTGTRLYEQYF; cdr3_nt: TGTGCCAGCAGCTTAACCGGGACTAGACTCTACGAGCAGTACTTC